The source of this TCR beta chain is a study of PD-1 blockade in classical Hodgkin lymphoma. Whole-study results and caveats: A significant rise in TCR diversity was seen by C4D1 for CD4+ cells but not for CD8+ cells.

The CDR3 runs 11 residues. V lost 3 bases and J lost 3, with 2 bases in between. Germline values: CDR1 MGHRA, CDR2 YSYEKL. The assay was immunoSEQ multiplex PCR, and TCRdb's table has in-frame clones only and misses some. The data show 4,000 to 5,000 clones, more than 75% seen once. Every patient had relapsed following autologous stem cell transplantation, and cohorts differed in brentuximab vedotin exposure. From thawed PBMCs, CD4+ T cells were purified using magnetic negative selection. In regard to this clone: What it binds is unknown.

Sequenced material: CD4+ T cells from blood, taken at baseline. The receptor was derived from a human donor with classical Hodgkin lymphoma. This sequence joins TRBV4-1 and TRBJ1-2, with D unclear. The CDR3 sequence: CASSQHYGYTF. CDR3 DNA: TGCGCCAGCAGCCAGCACTATGGCTACACCTTC.